What follows are 18 T cell receptor beta chains derived from one specimen sequenced in a study of vaccination and CD4 T cells after COVID-19 (dated by TCRdb to between 2022 and 2023). Library creation used PCR. The instrument given in TCRdb is Illumina iSeq 100. DNA from cultured CD4+ T cells was subjected to TCR sequencing with the Oncomine TCR Beta short-read assay at the Johns Hopkins FTIC core. TCRdb itself trimmed the public reads at Q25 with fastp, ran MiXCR and retained productive beta chains. Each CDR3 protein appears once, grouped with its most common genes and DNA. Here the sample has about 8,500 distinct CDR3 sequences; about half occur a single time. The top ten clonotypes cover under 10% of the sample. No cognate antigen is known for these TCRs. The treatment or condition tag for this specimen amounts to: roughly nine-day PBMC culture with coronavirus spike peptide pools or control peptides (ViraFEST assay).

Specimen: CD4+ T cells from blood, cultured in vitro. All receptors come from a human donor who had recovered from COVID-19.

The V gene is TRBV30, the J gene TRBJ2-3; 8 bases line up with TRBD2. The CDR3 has 15 amino acids. Germline CDR1 is GTSNPN and CDR2 is SVGIG (reference sequence). Trimming at V came to 0 bases and at J to 3 bases, leaving 5 bases not matched to a gene. CDR3 sequence: CAWSVSAGGTDTQYF. CDR3 sequence (DNA): TGTGCCTGGAGTGTATCGGCGGGGGGAACAGATACGCAGTATTTT.

Only a few counts were recorded for this clonotype. J is TRBJ2-7 and V is TRBV12-3 or TRBV12-4; possibly TRBD1 for D (5 bases). Trimming removed 2 bases at V and 5 bases at J, with 10 bases between. The CDR3 extends over 13 amino acids. In DNA form, the CDR3 reads TGTGCCAGCAGTTTAAAGGGGCCCCACGAGCAGTACTTC. The encoded protein is CASSLKGPHEQYF.

This clonotype was observed a few times. The rearrangement links TRBV7-2 to TRBJ2-7; D is uncertain. There are 16 residues in the CDR3. V was clipped by 1 base and J by 0 bases, with 13 bases between them. Germline lookup yields CDR1 SGHTA and CDR2 FQGNSA. CDR3 nucleotide sequence: TGTGCCAGCAGCTTAGTCCTCAGCCTTAGCTCCTACGAGCAGTACTTC. As protein: CASSLVLSLSSYEQYF.

The DNA for the CDR3 is TGCGCCAGCAGCTGGGACAGGCCAAGCACAGATACGCAGTATTTT. Its translation is CASSWDRPSTDTQYF. The chain uses TRBV10-2 and TRBJ2-3; 8 bases agree with TRBD1. Germline assignment: CDR1 WSHSY and CDR2 SAAADI. Trimming removed 6 bases from V and 0 bases from J; junction bases left unmatched: 5. The CDR3 is 15 amino acids.

CDR3 bases: TGTGCCAGCTCACCAACAGGGACGGTCGCGAGTCAGCCCCAGCATTTT. Protein product: CASSPTGTVASQPQHF. The chain has TRBV18 and TRBJ1-5, with D possibly matching TRBD1 (6 bases). Germline CDR1 reads KGHSH; CDR2 reads LQKENI. CDR3 length equals 16 residues. V lost 2 bases and J lost 6, with 17 bases in between.

The chain links TRBV12-5 to TRBJ2-3; 9 bases fit TRBD1. CDR3 size: 15 residues. Germline V gene sequence: CDR1 LGHNT, CDR2 FRNRAP. V shed 5 bases, J shed 8 bases, and the junction held 11 bases outside the gene matches. The CDR3 reads CASGPGQGFVGTQYF. CDR3 coding DNA: TGTGCTAGTGGTCCGGGACAGGGATTTGTAGGTACGCAGTATTTT.

The chain joins TRBV27 to TRBJ2-7; 12 bases are a match to TRBD1. Germline trimming cut 5 bases from V and 3 bases from J; bases unmatched to any gene: 8. The CDR3 covers 16 residues. Per the germline V gene, CDR1 is MNHEY and CDR2 is SMNVEV (reference sequence). This CDR3 reads CASSISGQGAGYEQYF. The DNA of the CDR3 is TGTGCCAGCAGTATTTCGGGACAGGGGGCAGGCTACGAGCAGTACTTC.

This clonotype was counted a few times. The chain joins TRBV12-3 or TRBV12-4 to TRBJ2-1, with D maybe TRBD1 (5 bases). The CDR3 has 14 amino acids. Trimming pared 5 bases from V and 7 bases from J, leaving 15 bases between. The CDR3 sequence: CASSLQDPPNEQFF. The CDR3, as DNA: TGTGCCAGCAGTCTACAGGACCCTCCGAATGAGCAGTTCTTC.

This clonotype is large (0.1 to 1%) in the sample. This chain connects TRBV2 to TRBJ1-2; 8 positions match TRBD1. The V gene end was trimmed by 5 bases and the J gene end by 5 bases; junction bases not matched to a gene: 7. The CDR3 contains 14 residues. Germline loops: CDR1 SNHLY, CDR2 FYNNEI. CDR3 nucleotide sequence: TGTGCCAGCAGTATGACAGGGGTGTTGTATGGCTACACCTTC. It specifies CASSMTGVLYGYTF.

The V call is TRBV28, the J call TRBJ2-4, with TRBD1 matching over 9 bases. CDR3 length: 16 amino acids. Germline CDR1 and CDR2: MDHEN and SYDVKM. V shed 6 bases, J shed 4 bases, and the junction held 10 bases outside the gene matches. This chain's CDR3 is CASSRSPGTGKNIQYF. The CDR3 nucleotides read TGTGCCAGCAGCCGATCTCCCGGGACAGGGAAAAACATTCAGTACTTC.

The genes are TRBV24-1 and TRBJ2-1; TRBD2 matches at 11 bases. Unmatched junction bases numbered 6, after V lost 5 bases and J lost 7 bases. CDR3 length equals 15 residues. Germline CDR1 KGHDR, CDR2 SFDVKD. CDR3 protein: CATSASGLAVNEQFF. The CDR3 nucleotides read TGTGCCACCAGTGCTTCGGGACTAGCGGTTAATGAGCAGTTCTTC.

This chain connects TRBV7-3 to TRBJ2-7; TRBD1 is a possible D gene (7 bases). The CDR3 is made up of 19 amino acids. Germline CDR1 is SGHTA and CDR2 is FQGTGA. V was clipped by 4 bases and J by 3 bases, with 28 bases between them. The CDR3 loop reads CASSSQGDPWQRVFYEQYF. The CDR3 coding sequence is TGTGCCAGCAGCTCGCAGGGGGACCCCTGGCAGCGGGTATTCTACGAGCAGTACTTC.

The V call is TRBV15, the J call TRBJ1-2; D is uncertain. Germline values: CDR1 LNHNV, CDR2 YYDKDF (reference sequence). Between the trimmed V and J ends, which lost 5 bases and 8 bases, there was a span of 15 bases. CDR3 size: 13 residues. The CDR3 reads CATSPKATIGYTF. CDR3 DNA sequence: TGTGCCACCAGCCCTAAGGCGACGATCGGCTACACCTTC.

The gene calls are TRBV6-5 and TRBJ2-2; 7 nucleotides line up with TRBD1. V shed 4 bases, J shed 0 bases, and the junction held 8 bases outside the gene matches. The CDR3 covers 17 residues. In germline, CDR1 is MNHEY, CDR2 SVGAGI. The CDR3 coding sequence is TGTGCCAGCAGTTTTCACCGGACAGGCTCGAACACCGGGGAGCTGTTTTTT. Residues: CASSFHRTGSNTGELFF.

The chain links TRBV20-1 to TRBJ2-1; D possibly corresponds to TRBD1 (5 bases). Trimming stripped 6 bases from V and 1 base from J, with 13 bases between. The CDR3 runs 14 residues. The germline gives CDR1 DFQATT, CDR2 SNEGSKA (reference sequence). Here the CDR3 reads CSASQGNSYNEQFF. CDR3 bases: TGCAGTGCCTCTCAGGGAAATTCCTACAATGAGCAGTTCTTC.

This clonotype has more than one count but fewer than ten. The chain uses TRBV27 and TRBJ1-1; 9 positions agree with TRBD1. After removal of 0 bases from V and 3 bases from J, the junction contained 11 bases not matched to a gene. Germline V gene data show CDR1 as MNHEY and CDR2 as SMNVEV (reference sequence). This CDR3 comprises 18 residues. For the CDR3, the DNA is TGTGCCAGCAGTTTATCCCAATTGACAGGGGGGGGATACACTGAAGCTTTCTTT. Translated, it gives CASSLSQLTGGGYTEAFF.

The chain employs TRBV6-2 or TRBV6-3 and TRBJ1-5; D is possibly TRBD1 (5 bases). Germline values: CDR1 MNHEY, CDR2 SVGEGT. This CDR3 comprises 15 residues. The V and J ends lost 0 bases and 5 bases respectively, with 11 bases between them. The CDR3 sequence: CASSYSRQGDQPQHF. The CDR3 nucleotides are TGTGCCAGCAGTTACTCGAGGCAGGGCGATCAGCCCCAGCATTTT.

This clonotype was detected only a few times. V is TRBV6-1 and J is TRBJ2-7; D may be TRBD2 (5 bases). CDR3 length: 16 amino acids. In germline, CDR1 is MNHNS, CDR2 SASEGT. The V end lost 6 bases, the J end lost 3 bases, and 21 bases lay between the germline ends. This chain's CDR3 is CASSHSGILGDYEQYF. In DNA, the CDR3 is TGTGCCAGCAGCCACAGCGGTATCCTGGGCGACTACGAGCAGTACTTC.